This T cell receptor (beta chain) came from a study of CD8 T cells in Susac syndrome. Germline V gene data show CDR1 as LGHDT and CDR2 as YNNKEL (reference sequence). Losses at the gene ends were 1 base for V and 7 bases for J; bases not matched to a gene: 7. The CDR3 extends over 17 amino acids. Reverse transcription used about 0.5 to 1 ug RNA and random hexamers. TCRdb re-analysed the immunoSEQ multiplex PCR reads in MiXCR, keeping a single row per CDR3 protein. The table records about 300,000 distinct CDR3 sequences, roughly 90% of them present only once. V is TRBV3-1 and J is TRBJ2-2; 12 bases fit TRBD2. The clonotype was recovered from a human donor with multiple sclerosis. The sequenced sample consisted of CD8+ T cells from PBMCs. The CDR3 bases are TGTGCCAGCAGCCAAGCCCCTAGCGGGGGGGCCGGCGGGGAGCTGTTTTTT. Residues: CASSQAPSGGAGGELFF.